This TCR beta chain was identified in a study of identical twins. Study findings and constraints: Its conclusions, products of cross-sectional statistical analysis, did not come from following the same donors. Insertions were fewer in abundant cord blood beta clonotypes, whereas memory repertoires showed none of this pattern. Models underestimated out-of-frame TCR alpha sharing in monozygotic twins.

Each cDNA held unique molecular identifiers, and template switching gave it a universal primer site. TCRdb redid the calling of the 5' RACE reads with MiXCR, one entry per CDR3 protein. The sample contains under 900,000 distinct CDR3 sequences, roughly an eighth of which appear only once. Per the germline V gene, CDR1 is MDHEN and CDR2 is SYDVKM. The V end was cut by 3 bases, the J end by 14 bases, with 23 bases between. This CDR3 region has 16 residues. This clonotype has just a few counts. Its antigen remains unidentified. This sample also appeared in a second study, on yellow fever vaccine responses in identical twins.

This sequence was found in a woman younger than 30 in good health. The sample comprised PBMCs. The chain is built from TRBV28 and TRBJ1-6; D is perhaps TRBD1 (5 bases). CDR3 sequence (DNA): TGTGCCAGCAGTTTGGGGCGGTGGGGGACTTCTTCGGCCCTCCACTTT. Protein: CASSLGRWGTSSALHF.